This T cell receptor beta chain originates from a study of cytomegalovirus exposure and HLA in healthy donors. The study's findings and limits: Compared with the roughly 700-donor mean, an Asian-associated ancestry cluster reportedly had fewer N-insertions, according to a later analysis. In an earlier analysis, productive rearrangement rates for most beta V segments clustered near 90% or 30%. Cytomegalovirus-associated TCR beta chains were listed, numbering under 200. By HLA locus, TCR association rates varied in a later analysis, with DRB1 showing the most and HLA-C the fewest.

Trimming shortened V by 4 bases and J by 2 bases, and 9 bases separated the two germline ends. CDR1 and CDR2 (germline): SGHRS, YFSETQ. The CDR3 consists of 13 residues. A multiplex PCR was run with 60 Vbeta primers and 13 Jbeta primers. Method: immunoSEQ multiplex PCR; TCRdb's copy keeps in-frame clones and lacks some. There are about 140,000 clones in the sample; about 84% occur only once, and around 2.4% lies in the top ten. Comments on this clone: The antigen remains unidentified.

This sequence joins TRBV5-1 and TRBJ2-5; D gene ambiguous. The TCR comes from a woman aged 18-30 years in good health and CMV-seropositive. Sequenced sample: PBMCs. The DNA for the CDR3 is TGCGCCAGCAGCCGAACAGAGCAAGAGACCCAGTACTTC. It encodes CASSRTEQETQYF.